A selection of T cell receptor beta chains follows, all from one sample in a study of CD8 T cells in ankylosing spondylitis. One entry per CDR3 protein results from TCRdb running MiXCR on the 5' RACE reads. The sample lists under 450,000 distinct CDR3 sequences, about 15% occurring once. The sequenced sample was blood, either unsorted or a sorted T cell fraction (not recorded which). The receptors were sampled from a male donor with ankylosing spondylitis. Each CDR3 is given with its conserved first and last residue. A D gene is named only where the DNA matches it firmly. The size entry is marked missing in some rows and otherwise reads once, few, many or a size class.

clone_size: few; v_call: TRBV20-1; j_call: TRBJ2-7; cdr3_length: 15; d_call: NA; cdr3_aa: CSAPFGAGYFYEQYF; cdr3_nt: TGCAGTGCCCCCTTCGGGGCGGGCTATTTCTACGAGCAGTACTTC
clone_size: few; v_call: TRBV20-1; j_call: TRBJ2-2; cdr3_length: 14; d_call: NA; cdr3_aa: CSARVAGYAGELFF; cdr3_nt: TGCAGTGCTAGAGTCGCAGGGTATGCCGGGGAGCTGTTTTTT
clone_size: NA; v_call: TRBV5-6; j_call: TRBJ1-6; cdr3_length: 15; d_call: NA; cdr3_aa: CASSPGTGRPSPLHF; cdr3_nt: TGTGCCAGCAGCCCGGGAACAGGGCGTCCTTCACCCCTCCACTTT
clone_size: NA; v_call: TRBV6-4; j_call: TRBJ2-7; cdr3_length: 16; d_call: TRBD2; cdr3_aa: CASSDSTSGSSYEQYF; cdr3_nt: TGTGCCAGCAGTGACTCGACTAGCGGGAGCTCCTACGAGCAGTACTTC
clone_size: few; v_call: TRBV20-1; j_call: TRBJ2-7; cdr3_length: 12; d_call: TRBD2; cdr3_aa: CTALGGGHEQYF; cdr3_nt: TGCACCGCCCTCGGGGGGGGCCACGAGCAGTACTTC
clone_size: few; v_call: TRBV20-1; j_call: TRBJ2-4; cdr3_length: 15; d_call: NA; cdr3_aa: CSYDSWGGAKNIQYF; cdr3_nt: TGCAGTTACGACTCATGGGGTGGAGCCAAAAACATTCAGTACTTC
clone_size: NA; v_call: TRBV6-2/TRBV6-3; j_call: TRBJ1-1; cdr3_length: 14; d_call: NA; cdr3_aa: CASSWGRFHAEAFF; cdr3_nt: TGTGCCAGCAGTTGGGGGAGGTTTCATGCTGAAGCTTTCTTT
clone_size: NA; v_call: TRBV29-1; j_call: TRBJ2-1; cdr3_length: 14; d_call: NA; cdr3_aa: CSVVMRYSYNEQFF; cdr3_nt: TGCAGCGTTGTCATGCGGTACTCCTACAATGAGCAGTTCTTC
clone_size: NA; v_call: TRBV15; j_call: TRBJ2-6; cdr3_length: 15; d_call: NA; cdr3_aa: CATSGRESGANVLTF; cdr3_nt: TGTGCCACCAGCGGTAGGGAATCTGGGGCCAACGTCCTGACTTTC
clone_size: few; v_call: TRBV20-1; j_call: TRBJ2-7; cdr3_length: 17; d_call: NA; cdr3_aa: CSARARRGRTVTYEQYF; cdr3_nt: TGCAGTGCTAGAGCTCGGCGGGGACGGACAGTGACATACGAGCAGTACTTC
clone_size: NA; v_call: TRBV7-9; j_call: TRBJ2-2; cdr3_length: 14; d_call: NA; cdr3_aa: CASSRDFLSGELFF; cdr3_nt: TGTGCCAGCAGTCGGGATTTTCTCTCCGGGGAGCTGTTTTTT
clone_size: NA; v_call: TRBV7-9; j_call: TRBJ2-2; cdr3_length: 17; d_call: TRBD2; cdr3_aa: CASSSQLAAMNTGELFF; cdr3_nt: TGTGCCAGCAGCAGCCAACTAGCGGCTATGAACACCGGGGAGCTGTTTTTT
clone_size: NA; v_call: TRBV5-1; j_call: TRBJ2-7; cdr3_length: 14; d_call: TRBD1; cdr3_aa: CASSPRQGADEQYF; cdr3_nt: TGCGCCAGCAGCCCCCGGCAGGGGGCAGATGAGCAGTACTTC
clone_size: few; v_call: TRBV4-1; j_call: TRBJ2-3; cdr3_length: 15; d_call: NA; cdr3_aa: CASSQGFGMGDTQYF; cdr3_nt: TGCGCCAGCAGCCAAGGGTTCGGAATGGGGGATACGCAGTATTTT
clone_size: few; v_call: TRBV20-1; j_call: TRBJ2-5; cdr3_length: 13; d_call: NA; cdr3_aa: CSAGAEGGETQYF; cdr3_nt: TGCAGTGCGGGGGCGGAGGGTGGAGAGACCCAGTACTTC
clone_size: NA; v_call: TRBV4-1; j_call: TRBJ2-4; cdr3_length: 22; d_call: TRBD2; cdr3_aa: CASSQEELAGGHVTLAKNIQYF; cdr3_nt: TGCGCCAGCAGCCAAGAAGAGCTAGCGGGAGGCCACGTCACCCTAGCCAAAAACATTCAGTACTTC